This TCR beta chain was retrieved from a study of cytomegalovirus exposure and HLA in healthy donors. Turning to this clone: This CDR3 is also generated by other DNA sequences in the sample.

The CDR3 has 12 residues. V lost 0 bases and J 4 bases, leaving 5 bases between the germline ends. Germline V gene data show CDR1 as SGHDT and CDR2 as YYEEEE. PCR used 60 Vbeta primers and 13 Jbeta primers. This table comes from immunoSEQ multiplex PCR, and its TCRdb copy is limited to in-frame clones, with some not included. Here the sample spans some 120,000 clones, over 60% being singletons. This clonotype originated in a man aged 45 to 65 in good health and CMV-seronegative. The sequenced sample consisted of PBMCs. This sequence joins TRBV5-6 and TRBJ2-7, with D uncertain. The CDR3 nucleotides are TGTGCCAGCAGCTTGGGCGGTTACGAGCAGTACGTC. Protein product: CASSLGGYEQYV.